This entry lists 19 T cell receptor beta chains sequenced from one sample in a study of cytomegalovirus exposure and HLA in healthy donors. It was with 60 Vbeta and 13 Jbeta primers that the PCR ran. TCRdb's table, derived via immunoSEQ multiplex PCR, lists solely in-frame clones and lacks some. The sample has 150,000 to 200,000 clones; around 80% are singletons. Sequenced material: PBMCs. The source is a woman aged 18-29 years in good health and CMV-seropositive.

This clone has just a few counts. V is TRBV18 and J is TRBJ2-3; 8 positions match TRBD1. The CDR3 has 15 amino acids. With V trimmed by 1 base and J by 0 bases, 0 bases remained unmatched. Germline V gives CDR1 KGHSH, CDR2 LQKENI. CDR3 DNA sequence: TGTGCCAGCTCACCACGGACAGGGAGCACAGATACGCAGTATTTT. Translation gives CASSPRTGSTDTQYF.

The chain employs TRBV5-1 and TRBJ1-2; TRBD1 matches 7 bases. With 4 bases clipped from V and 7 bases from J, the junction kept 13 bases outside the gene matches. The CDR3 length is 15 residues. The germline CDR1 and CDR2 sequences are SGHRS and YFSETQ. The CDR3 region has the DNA TGCGCCAGCAGCGGCGTTAGACAGGGTATCGGTGGCTACACCTTC. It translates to CASSGVRQGIGGYTF.

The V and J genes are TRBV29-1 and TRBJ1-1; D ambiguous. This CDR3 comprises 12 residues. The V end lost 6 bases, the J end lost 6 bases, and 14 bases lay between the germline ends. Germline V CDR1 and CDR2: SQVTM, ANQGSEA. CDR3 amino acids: CSVGTGFAEAFF. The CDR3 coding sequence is TGCAGCGTAGGAACCGGGTTCGCTGAAGCTTTCTTT.

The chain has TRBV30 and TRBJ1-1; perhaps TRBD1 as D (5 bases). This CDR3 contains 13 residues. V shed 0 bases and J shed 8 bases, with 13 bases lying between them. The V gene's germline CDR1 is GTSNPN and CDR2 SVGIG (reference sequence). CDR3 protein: CAWSVLRGREAFF. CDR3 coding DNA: TGTGCCTGGAGTGTACTAAGGGGCAGGGAAGCTTTCTTT. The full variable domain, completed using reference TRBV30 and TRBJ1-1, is SQTIHQWPATLVQPVGSPLSLECTVEGTSNPNLYWYRQAAGRGLQLLFYSVGIGQISSEVPQNLSASRPQDRQFILSSKKLLLSDSGFYLCAWSVLRGREAFFGQGTRLTVV.

The CDR3 coding sequence is TGTGCCAGCAGCCCGGGGACTAGCGGGGGGAGGACCGGGGAGCTGTTTTTT. This encodes CASSPGTSGGRTGELFF. This rearrangement joins TRBV9 to TRBJ2-2; 15 positions agree with TRBD2. In germline, CDR1 is SGDLS, CDR2 YYNGEE. The CDR3 runs 17 residues. J lost 5 bases, V lost 4 bases, and 6 bases had no gene match.

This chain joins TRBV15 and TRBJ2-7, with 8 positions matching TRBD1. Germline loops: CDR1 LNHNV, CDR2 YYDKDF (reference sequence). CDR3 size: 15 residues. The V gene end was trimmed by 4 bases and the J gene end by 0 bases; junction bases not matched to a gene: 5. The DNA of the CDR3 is TGTGCCACCAGCAAAAACAGGGGGAACTCCTACGAGCAGTACTTC. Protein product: CATSKNRGNSYEQYF.

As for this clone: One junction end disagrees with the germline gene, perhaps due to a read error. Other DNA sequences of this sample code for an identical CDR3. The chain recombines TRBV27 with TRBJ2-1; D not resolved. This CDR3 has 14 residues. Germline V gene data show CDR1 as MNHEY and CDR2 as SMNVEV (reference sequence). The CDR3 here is CASSLSSTPNEQFF. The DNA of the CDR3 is TGTGCCAGCAGCTTATCGTCTACCCCCAATGAGCAGTTCTTC.

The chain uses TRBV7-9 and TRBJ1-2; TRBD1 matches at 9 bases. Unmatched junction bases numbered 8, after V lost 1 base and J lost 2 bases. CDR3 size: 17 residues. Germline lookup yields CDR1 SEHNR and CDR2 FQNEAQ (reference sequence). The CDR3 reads CASSLVHPDRGNYGYTF. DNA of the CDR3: TGTGCCAGCAGCTTAGTCCACCCCGACAGGGGGAACTATGGCTACACCTTC.

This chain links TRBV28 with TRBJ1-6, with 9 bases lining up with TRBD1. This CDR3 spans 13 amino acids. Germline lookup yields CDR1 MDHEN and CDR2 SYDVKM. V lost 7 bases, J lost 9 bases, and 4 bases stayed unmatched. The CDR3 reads CASKGTGTSPLHF. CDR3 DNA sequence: TGTGCCAGCAAAGGGACAGGGACTTCACCCCTCCACTTT.

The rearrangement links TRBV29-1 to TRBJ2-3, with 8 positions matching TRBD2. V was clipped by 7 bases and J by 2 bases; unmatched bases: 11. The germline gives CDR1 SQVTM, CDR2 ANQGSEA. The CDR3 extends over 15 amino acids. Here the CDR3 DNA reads TGCAGCGCCGACGGCCTAGCGGGTCTCACAGATACGCAGTATTTT. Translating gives CSADGLAGLTDTQYF.

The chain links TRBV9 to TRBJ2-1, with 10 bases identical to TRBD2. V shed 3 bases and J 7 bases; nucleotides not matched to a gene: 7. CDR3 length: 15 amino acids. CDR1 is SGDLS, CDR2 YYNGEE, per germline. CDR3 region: CASSAPGLAINEQFF. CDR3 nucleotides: TGTGCCAGCAGCGCCCCGGGACTAGCGATTAATGAGCAGTTCTTC.

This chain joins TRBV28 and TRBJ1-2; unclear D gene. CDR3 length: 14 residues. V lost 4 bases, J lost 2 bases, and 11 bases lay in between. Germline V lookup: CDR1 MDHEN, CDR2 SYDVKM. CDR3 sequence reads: CASSSSGGNYGYTF. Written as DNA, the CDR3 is TGTGCCAGCAGTTCTAGTGGTGGAAACTATGGCTACACCTTC.

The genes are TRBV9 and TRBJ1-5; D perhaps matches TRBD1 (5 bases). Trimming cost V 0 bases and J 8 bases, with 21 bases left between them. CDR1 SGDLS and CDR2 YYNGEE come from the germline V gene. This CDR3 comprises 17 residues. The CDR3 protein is CASSVGVGRGKKEPQHF. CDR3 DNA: TGTGCCAGCAGCGTAGGGGTCGGGAGGGGAAAGAAGGAGCCCCAGCATTTT.

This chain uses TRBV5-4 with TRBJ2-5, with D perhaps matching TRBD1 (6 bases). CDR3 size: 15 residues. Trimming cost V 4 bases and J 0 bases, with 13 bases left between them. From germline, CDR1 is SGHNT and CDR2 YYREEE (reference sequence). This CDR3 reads CASSHKRDNQETQYF. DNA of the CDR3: TGTGCCAGCAGCCATAAAAGGGACAACCAAGAGACCCAGTACTTC.

The CDR3: CASSRGLQPSLADTQYF. The CDR3 region has the DNA TGTGCCAGTAGTAGGGGTTTACAGCCTAGCCTCGCAGATACGCAGTATTTT. V usage is TRBV19 and J usage is TRBJ2-3; a possible D gene is TRBD2 (5 bases). The CDR3 sequence is 17 residues long. Trimming removed 4 bases from V and 4 bases from J, with 21 bases in between. The germline gives CDR1 LNHDA, CDR2 SQIVND (reference sequence).

CDR3: CAWSAGNTIYF. As DNA, the CDR3 is TGTGCCTGGAGTGCGGGAAACACCATATATTTT. The chain couples TRBV30 to TRBJ1-3; D gene ambiguous. Trimming pared 1 base from V and 4 bases from J, leaving 2 bases between. The CDR3 has 11 residues. In germline, CDR1 is GTSNPN, CDR2 SVGIG (reference sequence).

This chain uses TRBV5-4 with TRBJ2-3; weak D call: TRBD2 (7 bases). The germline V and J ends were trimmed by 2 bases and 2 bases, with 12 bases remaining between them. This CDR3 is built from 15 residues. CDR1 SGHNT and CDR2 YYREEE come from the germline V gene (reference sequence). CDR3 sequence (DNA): TGTGCCAGCAGCTTACGGGGGGCGGCCACAGATACGCAGTATTTT. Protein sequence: CASSLRGAATDTQYF.

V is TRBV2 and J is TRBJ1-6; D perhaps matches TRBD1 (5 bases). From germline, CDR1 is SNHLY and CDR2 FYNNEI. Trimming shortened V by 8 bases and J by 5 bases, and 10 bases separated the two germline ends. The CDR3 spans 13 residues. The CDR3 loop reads CASSGQDNSPLHF. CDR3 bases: TGTGCCAGCTCAGGACAAGATAATTCACCCCTCCACTTT.

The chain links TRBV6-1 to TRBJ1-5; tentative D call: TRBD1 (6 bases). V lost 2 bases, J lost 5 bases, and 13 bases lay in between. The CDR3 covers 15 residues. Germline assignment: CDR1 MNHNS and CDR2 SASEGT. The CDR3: CASSERGGGHQPQHF. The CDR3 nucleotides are TGTGCCAGCAGTGAAAGGGGGGGCGGGCATCAGCCCCAGCATTTT.